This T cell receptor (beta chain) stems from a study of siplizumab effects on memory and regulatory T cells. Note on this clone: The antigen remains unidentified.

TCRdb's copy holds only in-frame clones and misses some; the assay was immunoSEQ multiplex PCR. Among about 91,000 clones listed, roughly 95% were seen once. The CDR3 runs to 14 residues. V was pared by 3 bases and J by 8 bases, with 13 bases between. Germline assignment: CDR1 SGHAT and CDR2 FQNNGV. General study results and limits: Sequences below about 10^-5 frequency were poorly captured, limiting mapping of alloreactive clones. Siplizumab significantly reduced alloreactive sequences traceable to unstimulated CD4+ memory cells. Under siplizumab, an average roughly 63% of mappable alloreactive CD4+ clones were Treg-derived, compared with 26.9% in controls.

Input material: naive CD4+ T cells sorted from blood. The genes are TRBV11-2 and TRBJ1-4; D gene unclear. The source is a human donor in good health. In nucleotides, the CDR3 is TGTGCCAGCAGCTTTACCCGAGGTGCCGAAAAACTGTTTTTT. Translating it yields CASSFTRGAEKLFF.